What follows are 9 T cell receptor beta chains derived from one specimen sequenced in a study of OX40 agonist ivuxolimab in advanced cancers. Sequencing was performed with immunoSEQ multiplex PCR; in TCRdb, only in-frame clones are kept and a portion is missing. The repertoire holds tens of thousands of clones, approximately 79% seen once, with approximately 1.5% in the top ten. The sequences come from CD4+ or CD8+ T cells sorted from blood, collected in a trial of the OX40 agonist ivuxolimab. The receptor source for this set is an adult with an advanced solid tumor such as melanoma, head and neck, liver or kidney cancer.

This clone was counted a few times. This CDR3 reads CASSDGTDANYGYTF. CDR3 in DNA: TGTGCCAGCAGTGACGGGACCGACGCTAACTATGGCTACACCTTC. J is TRBJ1-2 and V is TRBV25-1, with D perhaps matching TRBD1 (5 bases). CDR1 is MGHDK and CDR2 is SYGVNS in the germline V gene. The ends were cut back, 3 bases at V and 0 bases at J, with 11 bases in the middle. The CDR3 extends over 15 amino acids.

This chain joins TRBV19 and TRBJ2-1; 13 nucleotides agree with TRBD2. Germline loops: CDR1 LNHDA, CDR2 SQIVND (reference sequence). This CDR3 comprises 17 residues. The V and J ends lost 3 bases and 5 bases, in that order; junction bases with no gene match: 7. The CDR3 loop is CASSISGTSGIDNEQFF. CDR3 coding DNA: TGTGCCAGTAGTATCTCCGGGACTAGCGGGATAGACAATGAGCAGTTCTTC.

The V call is TRBV7-2, the J call TRBJ1-1; D not certain. The CDR3 is made up of 14 amino acids. The V and J ends lost 5 bases and 4 bases respectively, with 14 bases between them. From germline, CDR1 is SGHTA and CDR2 FQGNSA. CDR3 residues: CASSRQYGFTEAFF. The CDR3 DNA follows: TGTGCCAGCAGCCGCCAGTACGGGTTCACTGAAGCTTTCTTT.

The chain has TRBV9 and TRBJ2-3; D might be TRBD2 (5 bases). Per germline, CDR1 SGDLS and CDR2 YYNGEE. Between the trimmed V and J ends, which lost 0 bases and 5 bases, there was a span of 13 bases. CDR3 size: 15 residues. CDR3 in amino acids: CASSVAAGVGDTQYF. DNA of the CDR3: TGTGCCAGCAGCGTAGCCGCCGGGGTTGGAGATACGCAGTATTTT.

The chain uses TRBV5-1 and TRBJ1-2; maybe TRBD1 (5 bases). V lost 6 bases to trimming and J lost 3 bases, with 12 bases between them. The length of the CDR3 is 13 residues. CDR1 is SGHRS, CDR2 YFSETQ, per germline. For the CDR3, the DNA is TGCGCCAGCACCAGACGGGGGGACTATGGCTACACCTTC. Translated: CASTRRGDYGYTF.

This clone was detected only once. The gene calls are TRBV30 and TRBJ1-5; weak D call: TRBD1 (5 bases). Germline CDR1 reads GTSNPN; CDR2 reads SVGIG (reference sequence). Trimming pared 3 bases from V and 6 bases from J, leaving 12 bases between. The CDR3 is made up of 13 amino acids. DNA for the CDR3: TGTGCCTGGAGCCCCGGGGGGAGTCAGCCCCAGCATTTT. Translated, it gives CAWSPGGSQPQHF.

The chain couples TRBV5-1 to TRBJ2-3, with 10 bases identical to TRBD1. This CDR3 is built from 16 residues. V trimming: 4 bases; J trimming: 8 bases; junction bases outside the gene matches: 13. Per the germline V gene, CDR1 is SGHRS and CDR2 is YFSETQ. The CDR3 nucleotides are TGCGCCAGCAGCCCCCGAGAGACAGGGGGCTCTTCTACGCAGTATTTT. Its protein product is CASSPRETGGSSTQYF.

This clone was picked up one time. DNA of the CDR3: TGTGCCAGTAGTACGGGACACCGGTCTTACGAGCAGTACTTC. It specifies CASSTGHRSYEQYF. The chain recombines TRBV19 with TRBJ2-7, with D possibly TRBD1 on 6 matching bases. The germline V gene has CDR1 LNHDA and CDR2 SQIVND (reference sequence). The CDR3 sequence is 14 residues long. With 4 bases removed from V and 4 bases from J, the gap between germline ends came to 14 bases. Full variable domain (outside the CDR3, taken from reference TRBV19 and TRBJ2-7): DGGITQSPKYLFRKEGQNVTLSCEQNLNHDAMYWYRQDPGQGLRLIYYSQIVNDFQKGDIAEGYSVSREKKESFPLTVTSAQKNPTAFYLCASSTGHRSYEQYFGPGTRLTVT.

The chain employs TRBV5-1 and TRBJ2-5; weak D call: TRBD1 (6 bases). Germline V gene lookup returns CDR1 SGHRS and CDR2 YFSETQ. V lost 0 bases and J lost 2, with 14 bases in between. The CDR3 is 16 amino acids. CDR3 region: CASSLEATGWQETQYF. The CDR3 DNA is TGCGCCAGCAGCTTGGAGGCCACAGGGTGGCAAGAGACCCAGTACTTC.